Each of the 29 T cell receptor beta chains below was sequenced from the same sample in a study of T-cell reconstitution after alpha-beta-depleted transplantation in children. Construction of the TCRbeta library involved unique molecular identifiers. TCRdb processed the PCR reads anew with MiXCR; each CDR3 protein has one entry. Counted here are more than 75,000 distinct CDR3 sequences, less than 25% occurring once; the ten biggest clones make up about 21%. This sample comprised PBMCs, obtained before TCRalphabeta/CD19-depleted stem cell transplant. The receptor set was obtained from a boy younger than 10 with acute lymphoblastic leukemia, due to receive a stem cell transplant.

This clonotype was found a few times. The J gene is TRBJ1-5, the V gene TRBV24-1; D is unclear. The CDR3 runs 14 residues. V lost 5 bases and J 0 bases, leaving 7 bases between the germline ends. The V gene's germline CDR1 is KGHDR and CDR2 SFDVKD. This chain's CDR3 is CATSGPSSNQPQHF. The CDR3 coding sequence is TGTGCCACCAGTGGACCCTCTAGCAATCAGCCCCAGCATTTT.

V is TRBV12-3 or TRBV12-4 and J is TRBJ1-1; TRBD1 aligns across 7 bases. The CDR3 has 14 amino acids. The V gene end was trimmed by 6 bases and the J gene end by 1 base; junction bases not matched to a gene: 5. CDR3 protein: CASSPQGWNTEAFF. CDR3 DNA sequence: TGTGCCAGCAGCCCACAGGGGTGGAACACTGAAGCTTTCTTT.

This clonotype was picked up a small number of times. CDR3 nucleotides: TGCGCCAGCAGCCTCCAATCCGGGGAGACCCAGTACTTC. Translation: CASSLQSGETQYF. The chain carries TRBV4-1 and TRBJ2-5; D unresolved. The CDR3 totals 13 residues. Germline CDR1 and CDR2: MGHRA and YSYEKL. V was pared by 4 bases and J by 5 bases, with 11 bases between.

The chain is built from TRBV7-2 and TRBJ2-4; tentatively, D is TRBD1 or TRBD2 (6 bases each). Trimming cost V 11 bases and J 1 base, with 15 bases left between them. The CDR3 length is 14 residues. CDR1 and CDR2 (germline): SGHTA, FQGNSA. The CDR3 here is CASEQGGAKNIQYF. The CDR3 DNA reads TGTGCCTCGGAACAGGGAGGCGCCAAAAACATTCAGTACTTC.

The rearrangement uses TRBV18 and TRBJ2-1; tentative D call: TRBD2 (6 bases). This CDR3 is built from 20 residues. The V and J ends lost 1 base and 6 bases respectively, with 28 bases between them. CDR1 is KGHSH, CDR2 LQKENI, per germline. The CDR3: CASSPRYSGGASSRANEQFF. CDR3 coding DNA: TGTGCCAGCTCACCACGTTACAGCGGAGGGGCCTCGTCGCGGGCCAATGAGCAGTTCTTC.

This clonotype was seen ten or more times. The chain recombines TRBV28 with TRBJ2-7; 7 bases agree with TRBD1. CDR1 is MDHEN, CDR2 SYDVKM, per germline. The CDR3 loop spans 14 amino acids. V dropped 3 bases and J dropped 4; count of bases not matched to a gene: 6. CDR3 residues: CASSLSRGMYEQYF. The CDR3 nucleotides are TGTGCCAGCAGTTTGTCCAGGGGGATGTACGAGCAGTACTTC.

The chain recombines TRBV28 with TRBJ1-2; D is ambiguous. This CDR3 comprises 11 residues. Trimming took 3 bases from V and 11 from J, leaving 10 bases between them. CDR1 and CDR2 from the germline V gene are MDHEN and SYDVKM. Written as DNA, the CDR3 is TGTGCCAGCAGTTTTAGGGATACTTACACCTTC. It codes for CASSFRDTYTF.

The chain is built from TRBV7-8 and TRBJ2-7; no reliable D call. Germline assignment: CDR1 SGHVS and CDR2 FQNEAQ. The length of the CDR3 is 14 residues. V dropped 2 bases and J dropped 1 base, with 9 bases sitting between them. The CDR3 sequence: CASSLYVRSYEQYF. As DNA, the CDR3 is TGTGCCAGCAGCTTATATGTTAGATCCTACGAGCAGTACTTC.

This clonotype occurred a few times. CDR3 sequence (DNA): TGCAGTGCTTCAGCGGGAGCAGTAGATACGCAGTATTTT. It translates to CSASAGAVDTQYF. This sequence joins TRBV20-1 and TRBJ2-3; 8 nucleotides match TRBD2. The V gene's germline CDR1 is DFQATT and CDR2 SNEGSKA (reference sequence). This CDR3 comprises 13 residues. V was clipped by 5 bases and J by 5 bases; unmatched bases: 6.

A few counts support this clonotype. The chain employs TRBV7-2 and TRBJ2-1; D not resolved. The V and J ends lost 2 bases and 6 bases respectively, with 5 bases between them. The CDR3 is 12 residues long. CDR1 is SGHTA and CDR2 is FQGNSA in the germline V gene. The chain's CDR3 is CASSLYLNEQFF. DNA of the CDR3: TGTGCCAGCAGCTTATACCTCAATGAGCAGTTCTTC.

This clonotype was observed a single time. The chain links TRBV6-2 or TRBV6-3 to TRBJ2-1, with D tentatively TRBD2 (5 bases). The germline V and J ends were trimmed by 6 bases and 4 bases, with 16 bases remaining between them. Germline CDR1 reads MNHEY; CDR2 reads SVGEGT. The CDR3 consists of 15 residues. DNA for the CDR3: TGTGCCAGCAGCTGGGCGCGGTCGGGGTACAATGAGCAGTTCTTC. Translated: CASSWARSGYNEQFF.

This sequence joins TRBV29-1 and TRBJ2-2; TRBD2 matches 7 bases. The CDR3 has 13 residues. Germline V gene lookup returns CDR1 SQVTM and CDR2 ANQGSEA. V gave up 6 bases and J gave up 4 bases; unmatched junction bases: 5. The CDR3 loop is CSVTSLGTGELFF. CDR3 in DNA: TGCAGCGTGACTAGCCTTGGCACCGGGGAGCTGTTTTTT.

The chain is built from TRBV7-8 and TRBJ2-7; either TRBD1 or TRBD2 may fit D (5 bases each). This CDR3 contains 15 residues. Germline-derived CDR1 and CDR2 are SGHVS and FQNEAQ. V was cut by 5 bases and J by 9 bases, with 23 bases left in between. The CDR3 DNA follows: TGTGCCAGCAGCGCCAGAGAGGGGACGGATACGATGCAGTACTTC. Its translation: CASSAREGTDTMQYF.

This clonotype occurred a few times. This chain connects TRBV29-1 to TRBJ2-3; 8 nucleotides line up with TRBD2. Germline CDR1 and CDR2: SQVTM and ANQGSEA. The CDR3 is 15 amino acids. With 4 bases clipped from V and 1 base from J, the junction kept 7 bases outside the gene matches. CDR3 bases: TGCAGCGTTGTCATGGCGGGGGGACGCACAGATACGCAGTATTTT. Translated: CSVVMAGGRTDTQYF.

V and J are TRBV12-3 or TRBV12-4 and TRBJ2-3; 8 nucleotides align to TRBD1. CDR3 size: 16 residues. CDR3 sequence (DNA): TGTAGTGTGGACCCCGGACAGGGAGGAGGTGGGGATACGCAGTATTTT. Encoded protein: CSVDPGQGGGGDTQYF.

The chain couples TRBV15 to TRBJ2-3, with 9 bases that match TRBD2. The CDR3 is made up of 13 amino acids. Germline values: CDR1 LNHNV, CDR2 YYDKDF (reference sequence). After removal of 5 bases from V and 6 bases from J, the junction contained 3 bases not matched to a gene. CDR3 protein: CATSPSGRDTQYF. The DNA for the CDR3 is TGTGCCACCAGCCCCAGCGGGAGGGATACGCAGTATTTT.

This sequence joins TRBV5-1 and TRBJ1-1, with D unclear. Germline V gene lookup returns CDR1 SGHRS and CDR2 YFSETQ. V shed 0 bases and J shed 6 bases, with 9 bases lying between them. This CDR3 has 13 amino acids. For the CDR3, the DNA is TGCGCCAGCAGCTTGGTGGCGGGCGCTGAAGCTTTCTTT. This codes for CASSLVAGAEAFF.

A word on this clonotype: A much larger clone sits a single nucleotide away, making a read error possible. V usage is TRBV11-2 and J usage is TRBJ2-6; D is uncertain. Germline V gives CDR1 SGHAT, CDR2 FQNNGV. The CDR3 covers 15 residues. Trimming stripped 5 bases from V and 0 bases from J, with 8 bases between. CDR3 amino acids: CASSPASSGANVLTF. The CDR3 nucleotides read TGTGCCAGCAGCCCCGCCAGCTCTGGGGCCAACGTCCTGACTTTC.

This clonotype was counted between two and nine times. The gene calls are TRBV18 and TRBJ2-7; D perhaps matches TRBD1 (6 bases). The V gene lost 5 bases and the J gene lost 3 bases, with 17 bases spanning the gap. Germline V CDR1 and CDR2: KGHSH, LQKENI. The CDR3 is 15 residues long. CDR3 amino acids: CASSSLPWGHYEQYF. CDR3 nucleotide sequence: TGTGCCAGCTCATCCCTCCCCTGGGGACACTACGAGCAGTACTTC.

The J gene is TRBJ2-3, the V gene TRBV18; 8 nucleotides agree with TRBD2. The germline V gene encodes CDR1 KGHSH and CDR2 LQKENI. The CDR3 is made up of 15 amino acids. V shed 3 bases and J 7 bases; nucleotides not matched to a gene: 9. The CDR3 protein is CASSPTSGGANTQYF. The CDR3 coding sequence is TGTGCCAGCTCACCTACTAGCGGAGGGGCCAATACGCAGTATTTT.

The chain carries TRBV6-1 and TRBJ2-5; D not certain. Germline values: CDR1 MNHNS, CDR2 SASEGT. The V and J ends lost 1 base and 1 base respectively, with 7 bases between them. This CDR3 has 14 residues. DNA for the CDR3: TGTGCCAGCAGTGAAGGGCCTAGCCAAGAGACCCAGTACTTC. It encodes CASSEGPSQETQYF.

The chain recombines TRBV12-3 or TRBV12-4 with TRBJ2-6; D may be TRBD1 (6 bases). V was trimmed by 5 bases and J by 12 bases, leaving 14 bases between them. The CDR3 extends over 13 amino acids. The CDR3 DNA sequence: TGTGCCAGCAGTCCCGGGGACACCCCCGTCCTGACTTTC. This sequence encodes CASSPGDTPVLTF.

The genes are TRBV12-3 or TRBV12-4 and TRBJ1-1; no reliable D call. The CDR3 runs 11 residues. V was shortened by 9 bases and J by 6 bases, with 11 bases between the two germline ends. This CDR3 reads CASSSYSEAFF. CDR3 nucleotide sequence: TGTGCCAGTTCCAGCTACTCTGAAGCTTTCTTT.

This chain links TRBV6-2 or TRBV6-3 with TRBJ2-2, with TRBD1 matching 9 bases. The V and J ends lost 4 bases and 7 bases, in that order; junction bases with no gene match: 13. Germline assignment: CDR1 MNHEY and CDR2 SVGEGT. CDR3 length equals 17 residues. In DNA form, the CDR3 reads TGTGCCAGCAGTTGGTACAGGGGGCGCACCAGGGACGGGGAGCTGTTTTTT. Encoded protein: CASSWYRGRTRDGELFF.

Comment on this clonotype: The junction and the germline gene differ at one end; a read error may be behind it. The V and J genes are TRBV20-1 and TRBJ2-3; maybe TRBD1 (7 bases). The CDR3 is 17 residues long. Germline CDR1 reads DFQATT; CDR2 reads SNEGSKA (reference sequence). The CDR3 loop is CCARGGGGAWGTDTQYF. CDR3 sequence (DNA): TGCTGTGCTAGAGGGGGCGGAGGGGCCTGGGGCACAGATACGCAGTATTTT.

This clonotype was found many times. The V and J genes are TRBV12-3 or TRBV12-4 and TRBJ1-1; D gene ambiguous. The CDR3 extends over 14 amino acids. V lost 2 bases and J lost 1, with 8 bases in between. CDR3 region: CASSLSEGNTEAFF. The CDR3 DNA is TGTGCCAGCAGTTTAAGTGAAGGGAACACTGAAGCTTTCTTT.

This sequence joins TRBV11-2 and TRBJ2-1; 9 positions match TRBD1. The J segment lost 4 bases and the V segment lost 6 bases, leaving 16 bases of the junction unmatched. CDR1 and CDR2 (germline): SGHAT, FQNNGV. The CDR3 sequence is 18 residues long. As DNA, the CDR3 is TGTGCCAGCAGTCCCGGGACAGGGCGGGCTAGCGGTTACAATGAGCAGTTCTTC. It codes for CASSPGTGRASGYNEQFF. Complete variable domain (other parts from reference TRBV11-2 and TRBJ2-1): EAGVAQSPRYKIIEKRQSVAFWCNPISGHATLYWYQQILGQGPKLLIQFQNNGVVDDSQLPKDRFSAERLKGVDSTLKIQPAKLEDSAVYLCASSPGTGRASGYNEQFFGPGTRLTVL.

The chain combines TRBV10-2 with TRBJ2-3; no clear D. The CDR3 runs to 15 residues. The germline V and J ends were trimmed by 6 bases and 1 base, with 14 bases remaining between them. Looked up from germline, CDR1 is WSHSY and CDR2 is SAAADI. In DNA, the CDR3 is TGCGCCAGCAGAACGCCCTGGGGTGGCACAGATACGCAGTATTTT. Its translation: CASRTPWGGTDTQYF.

There are a few counts of this clonotype. The chain uses TRBV12-3 or TRBV12-4 and TRBJ2-1; D is tentatively TRBD1 or TRBD2 (5 bases each). CDR3 length: 15 residues. Trimming removed 3 bases from V and 0 bases from J, with 9 bases in between. CDR3 in DNA: TGTGCCAGCAGTTTGGGACCAGGCTCCTACAATGAGCAGTTCTTC. The encoded protein is CASSLGPGSYNEQFF.